These 10 T cell receptor beta chains originate from one sample sequenced in a study of identical twins (TCRdb year 2016). Library generation was performed with 5' RACE. Sequencing was performed on an Illumina HiSeq 2000. TCRdb reran the public reads through fastp at Q25 and MiXCR, keeping productive beta chains. Every entry covers one CDR3 protein and lists the most common genes and DNA from its rows. The sample table shows roughly 720,000 distinct CDR3 sequences, and roughly 18% are seen once. The leading ten clones occupy around 13% of the sample. The same data also went into a second study, on T cells expressing NK-cell markers.

Sequenced: PBMCs. These receptor sequences come from a woman aged 18-29 years in good health.

This clonotype was seen many times. The genes are TRBV7-9 and TRBJ2-5; possible D gene TRBD1, 6 bases. The CDR3 has 13 residues. V was clipped by 0 bases and J by 5 bases, with 7 bases between them. The germline V gene has CDR1 SEHNR and CDR2 FQNEAQ (reference sequence). The DNA of the CDR3 is TGTGCCAGCAGCTTAGCGGGGGCGGAGACCCAGTACTTC. The encoded protein is CASSLAGAETQYF.

The J gene is TRBJ2-2, the V gene TRBV7-9, with 8 bases identical to TRBD2. The germline V gene encodes CDR1 SEHNR and CDR2 FQNEAQ (reference sequence). CDR3 length equals 14 residues. With 5 bases clipped from V and 4 bases from J, the junction kept 3 bases outside the gene matches. The CDR3 coding sequence is TGTGCCAGCAGCAAAAGCGGGAGCACCGGGGAGCTGTTTTTT. The encoded protein is CASSKSGSTGELFF. The full variable domain, rest sourced from reference TRBV7-9 and TRBJ2-2, is DTGVSQNPRHKITKRGQNVTFRCDPISEHNRLYWYRQTLGQGPEFLTYFQNEAQLEKSRLLSDRFSAERPKGSFSTLEIQRTEQGDSAMYLCASSKSGSTGELFFGEGSRLTVL.

There are a few counts of this clonotype. V gene TRBV20-1 combines with J gene TRBJ2-1; D is unclear. The V gene's germline CDR1 is DFQATT and CDR2 SNEGSKA (reference sequence). This CDR3 comprises 12 residues. V was pared by 3 bases and J by 10 bases, with 13 bases between. CDR3 protein: CSASHSVGEQFF. The CDR3, as DNA: TGCAGTGCTAGCCACTCGGTCGGGGAGCAGTTCTTC.

Worth noting for this clonotype: One end of the junction varies from germline; a read error may be responsible. The CDR3 coding sequence is TGCGCAAGCAGTGGCGGGACGACTGGAGAGCAGTACTTC. It codes for CASSGGTTGEQYF. The V gene is TRBV5-1, the J gene TRBJ2-7; D possibly corresponds to TRBD2 (6 bases). This CDR3 is built from 13 residues. Germline V gene lookup returns CDR1 SGHRS and CDR2 YFSETQ.

The genes are TRBV6-2 or TRBV6-3 and TRBJ2-5; 7 bases align to TRBD1. The germline gives CDR1 MNHEY, CDR2 SVGEGT. After removal of 1 base from V and 2 bases from J, the junction contained 4 bases not matched to a gene. The CDR3 contains 15 residues. In nucleotides, the CDR3 is TGTGCCAGCAGTTACTACGGGACAGAGCAAGAGACCCAGTACTTC. Protein sequence: CASSYYGTEQETQYF.

V gene TRBV20-1 combines with J gene TRBJ2-3, with D possibly matching TRBD2 (6 bases). The V end lost 4 bases, the J end lost 0 bases, and 11 bases lay between the germline ends. The CDR3 contains 14 residues. Germline V gene sequence: CDR1 DFQATT, CDR2 SNEGSKA (reference sequence). DNA of the CDR3: TGCAGTGCTACTCCAGCGGGTAGCACAGATACGCAGTATTTT. It specifies CSATPAGSTDTQYF.

There are many counts of this clonotype. This chain uses TRBV20-1 with TRBJ1-2; the D gene is possibly TRBD1 (5 bases). With 6 bases removed from V and 5 bases from J, the gap between germline ends came to 16 bases. The germline V gene has CDR1 DFQATT and CDR2 SNEGSKA (reference sequence). There are 13 residues in the CDR3. The CDR3 DNA sequence: TGCAGTGCCCCACCCCAGGGCAGGTATGGCTACACCTTC. Residues: CSAPPQGRYGYTF.

A few counts support this clonotype. The V gene is TRBV25-1, the J gene TRBJ2-1; the D gene could be TRBD1 or TRBD2 (5 bases each). V was clipped by 2 bases and J by 10 bases, with 12 bases between them. The CDR3 length is 13 residues. Germline assignment: CDR1 MGHDK and CDR2 SYGVNS. As DNA, the CDR3 is TGTGCCAGCAGTGAACAGGGAGCGAACGAGCAGTTCTTC. Amino acids: CASSEQGANEQFF.

The V and J genes are TRBV4-1 and TRBJ2-7, with TRBD2 matching 7 bases. Germline V lookup: CDR1 MGHRA, CDR2 YSYEKL. This CDR3 has 15 amino acids. With V trimmed by 4 bases and J by 6 bases, 12 bases remained unmatched. CDR3 nucleotides: TGCGCCAGCAGCCTCCATGGAAGGGAGGGTGGCGAGCAGTACTTC. As protein: CASSLHGREGGEQYF.

This clonotype was seen a handful of times. The rearrangement joins TRBV7-9 to TRBJ1-4, with D possibly TRBD1 on 5 matching bases. CDR1 and CDR2 from the germline V gene are SEHNR and FQNEAQ (reference sequence). V was cut by 8 bases and J by 3 bases, with 7 bases left in between. The CDR3 extends over 12 amino acids. The CDR3 loop reads CASEGSNEKLFF. In DNA, the CDR3 is TGTGCCAGCGAGGGGTCTAATGAAAAACTGTTTTTT.